This TCR beta chain was captured in a study of cytomegalovirus exposure and HLA in healthy donors. Study-level points and caveats: Further analysis, carried out later, found HLA-associated TCR beta chains more clonally expanded than equally common other chains.

Remarks on this clone: Antigen: not known.

The PCR contained 60 Vbeta and 13 Jbeta primers. Profiling relied on immunoSEQ multiplex PCR, and the TCRdb table lists in-frame clones only, not all of them. The table lists fewer than 110,000 clones, under 85% of them singletons. Germline V lookup: CDR1 MRHNA, CDR2 SNTAGT. The CDR3 is 15 amino acids. Deletions cut 4 bases from V and 7 bases from J, with 14 bases between. This TCR derives from a woman in her forties in good health and CMV-seronegative. Input material: PBMCs. The chain is built from TRBV6-4 and TRBJ1-6, with D possibly TRBD1 on 6 matching bases. The DNA for the CDR3 is TGTGCCAGCAGTGTCAACAGGGCCCCGAATTCACCCCTCCACTTT. Amino acids: CASSVNRAPNSPLHF.